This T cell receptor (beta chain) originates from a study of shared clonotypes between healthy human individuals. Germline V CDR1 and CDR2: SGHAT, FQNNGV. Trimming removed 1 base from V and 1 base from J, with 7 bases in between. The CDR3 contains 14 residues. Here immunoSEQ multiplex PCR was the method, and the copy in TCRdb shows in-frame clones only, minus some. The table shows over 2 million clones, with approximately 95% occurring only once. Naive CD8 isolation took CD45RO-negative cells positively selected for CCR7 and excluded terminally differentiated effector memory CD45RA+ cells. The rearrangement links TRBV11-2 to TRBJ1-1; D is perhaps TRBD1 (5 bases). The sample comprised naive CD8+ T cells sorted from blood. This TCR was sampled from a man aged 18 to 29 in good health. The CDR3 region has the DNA TGTGCCAGCAGCTTAGGGGGGTCGAACACTGAAGCTTTCTTT. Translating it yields CASSLGGSNTEAFF. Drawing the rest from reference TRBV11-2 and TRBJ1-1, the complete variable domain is EAGVAQSPRYKIIEKRQSVAFWCNPISGHATLYWYQQILGQGPKLLIQFQNNGVVDDSQLPKDRFSAERLKGVDSTLKIQPAKLEDSAVYLCASSLGGSNTEAFFGQGTRLTVV.